The following is a T cell receptor beta chain sequence with its context. Its matching antigen is unknown. A multiplex PCR was run with 60 Vbeta primers and 13 Jbeta primers. Method: immunoSEQ multiplex PCR; TCRdb's copy keeps in-frame clones and lacks some. The sample has roughly 200,000 clones; approximately 80% are singletons. The data stem from a study of cytomegalovirus exposure and HLA in healthy donors. Study-wide results and caveats: The availability of immune exposure information extended only to CMV serostatus. Highly shared sequence variants in one cluster were likely a sequencing artifact.

Germline-derived CDR1 and CDR2 are MNHEY and SMNVEV (reference sequence). CDR3 length: 15 residues. With 3 bases clipped from V and 4 bases from J, the junction kept 5 bases outside the gene matches. Sequenced sample: PBMCs. V gene TRBV27 combines with J gene TRBJ2-7; 11 nucleotides line up with TRBD1. This clonotype originated in a woman in her fifties or sixties in good health and CMV-seronegative. The CDR3 sequence: CASSFAGTGGYEQYF. In DNA form, the CDR3 reads TGTGCCAGCAGTTTCGCCGGGACAGGGGGATACGAGCAGTACTTC.